Below, one T cell receptor (beta chain) is given with its context. Its specific antigen is unknown. Per-nucleotide qualities are absent, and no much larger clonotype sits a single base away. Sequencing relied on an Illumina MiSeq. Clones were called with MiXCR by TCRdb after fastp trimmed the public reads at Q25, and only in-frame beta chains were retained. Under each unique CDR3 protein, matching rows form one entry showing the most common genes and DNA. The sample yields a few thousand distinct CDR3 sequences; roughly 15% were counted once. 15% to 17% of the sample goes to the ten largest clones. These data originate in a study of liver allograft versus peripheral blood T cells (dated by TCRdb to 2018 to 2021). About the investigation overall: The study compared T cell receptor repertoires found within transplanted livers against repertoires in the peripheral blood of liver transplant recipients. What the research found in general, with its limitations: The T cell receptor repertoires within liver allografts were reported to be different from the T cell receptor repertoires detected in peripheral blood.

The germline V gene provides CDR1 KGHSH and CDR2 LQKENI. From the cysteine through the phenylalanine, the CDR3 covers 13 amino acids. Only CDR3 DNA is held: 39 bases, read in frame from base 1. Relative to germline, V is 2 bases shorter and J is 5 bases shorter, with 9 bases between their ends. This chain joins TRBV18 to TRBJ1-2; matching of 5 bases hints at TRBD1 as the D gene. The sequence derives from a human patient who had a liver transplant. After a transplant, some T cells may have been passed on by the graft donor. The CDR3 protein sequence reads: CASSPGASYGYTF. The nucleotides read TGTGCCAGCTCACCAGGGGCATCGTATGGCTACACCTTC.